The rows below give T cell receptor beta chains drawn from one sample of a study of neurological immune-mediated disorders. TCRdb processed the 5' RACE reads anew with MiXCR; each CDR3 protein has one entry. The table lists 90,000 to 100,000 distinct CDR3 sequences, 3% to 4.5% of them singletons. Sequenced: PBMCs. Source of these receptors: a woman aged 18-35 years with multiple sclerosis. The CDR3 runs from the conserved cysteine through the conserved F or W. Fields, in order: V gene, J gene, D gene, clone size, CDR3 DNA, CDR3 protein. The D gene is left open where the match is weak. Clone size is given for some rows only: seen once, a few or many times, or a class if the clone is expanded.

>TRBV12-3/TRBV12-4|TRBJ1-5|-|many
TGTGCCAGCAGTGAGGGGGTTGGTAATCAGCCCCAGCATTTT
CASSEGVGNQPQHF
>TRBV20-1|TRBJ1-6|-|many
TGCAGTGCCACAAGTCGGACAGCCTCCTATAATTCACCCCTCCACTTT
CSATSRTASYNSPLHF
>TRBV7-9|TRBJ2-3|-|-
TGTGCCAGCAGCTTAAGGGAGGGGGCAGATACGCAGTATTTT
CASSLREGADTQYF
>TRBV20-1|TRBJ2-5|TRBD2|many
TGCAGTGCTCCAGCGGGAGGTGGGGAGACCCAGTACTTC
CSAPAGGGETQYF
>TRBV7-9|TRBJ2-3|TRBD1|many
TGTGCCAGCAGCTCTCGCCAGGGGGGCACAGATACGCAGTATTTT
CASSSRQGGTDTQYF
>TRBV4-3|TRBJ2-3|TRBD2|many
TGCGCCAGCAGCCAAGATTACCTAGCGGGAGGACCCAGGCCGACGGATACGCAGTATTTT
CASSQDYLAGGPRPTDTQYF
>TRBV7-2|TRBJ2-1|TRBD2|many
TGTGCCAGCAGCTTCAGCGGGGGGGTATTCGTTGAGCAGTTCTTC
CASSFSGGVFVEQFF
>TRBV7-2|TRBJ2-7|TRBD1|many
TGTGCCAGCGGTGGACAGGGGGCTTACGAGCAGTACTTC
CASGGQGAYEQYF
>TRBV25-1|TRBJ1-5|-|many
TGTGCCAGCAGTGTAGGGGGGAATCAGCCCCAGCATTTT
CASSVGGNQPQHF
>TRBV7-8|TRBJ1-1|-|many
TGTGCCAGCAGCCCCGATATGGGGACTGAAGCTTTCTTT
CASSPDMGTEAFF
>TRBV29-1|TRBJ1-5|-|many
TGCAGCGCTCCCGGGCTGGGTTGGCCCCAGCATTTT
CSAPGLGWPQHF
>TRBV6-1|TRBJ1-5|-|many
TGTGCCAGCAGCACAGACTCTGACCCCCATCAGCCCCAGCATTTT
CASSTDSDPHQPQHF
>TRBV20-1|TRBJ1-1|-|many
TGCAGTGCTAGAGATTTCGGGGGGGTGAACACTGAAGCTTTCTTT
CSARDFGGVNTEAFF
>TRBV29-1|TRBJ1-5|-|many
TGCAGCGTATCGACAGCAAGCAATCAGCCCCAGCATTTT
CSVSTASNQPQHF
>TRBV20-1|TRBJ2-7|-|many
TGCAGTGCTAGAGATCCCCGATCTGTCGCAGCCAACTACGAGCAGTACTTC
CSARDPRSVAANYEQYF
>TRBV29-1|TRBJ2-6|-|many
TGCAGCGTTGATTTTATGGCAGTCCCGTCTGGGGCCAACGTCCTGACTTTC
CSVDFMAVPSGANVLTF
>TRBV7-9|TRBJ2-1|-|many
TGTGCCACTACAGGGCCCTACAATGAGCAGTTCTTC
CATTGPYNEQFF